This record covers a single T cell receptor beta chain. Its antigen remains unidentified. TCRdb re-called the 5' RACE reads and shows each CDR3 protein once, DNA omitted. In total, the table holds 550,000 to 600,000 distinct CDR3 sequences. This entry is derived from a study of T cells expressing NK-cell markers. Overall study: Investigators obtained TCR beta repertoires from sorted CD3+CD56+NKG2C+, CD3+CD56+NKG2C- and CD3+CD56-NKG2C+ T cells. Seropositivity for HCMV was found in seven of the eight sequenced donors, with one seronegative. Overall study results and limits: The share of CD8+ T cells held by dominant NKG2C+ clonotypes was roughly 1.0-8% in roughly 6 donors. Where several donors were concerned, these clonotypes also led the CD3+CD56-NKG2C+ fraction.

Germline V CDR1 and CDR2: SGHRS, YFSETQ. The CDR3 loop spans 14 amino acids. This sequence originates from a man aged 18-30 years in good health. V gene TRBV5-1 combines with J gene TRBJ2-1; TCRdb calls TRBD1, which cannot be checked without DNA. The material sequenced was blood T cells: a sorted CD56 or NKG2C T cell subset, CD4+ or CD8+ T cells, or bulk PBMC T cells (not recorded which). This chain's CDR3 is CASRGDRGFDEQFF.